These 20 T cell receptor beta chains came from one sample sequenced in a study of CD4 T cells in relation to SARS-CoV-2 and coronaviruses. No antigen has been assigned to these receptors. The protocol was immunoSEQ multiplex PCR, while the TCRdb copy is restricted to in-frame clones and leaves out a portion. The sample records about 36,000 clones, approximately 83% being singletons. Material: naive CD4+ T cells from PBMCs, cultured in vitro. Subset denoted: naive CD4+ T cells isolated by negative enrichment. The receptors come from an adult with COVID-19.

The chain combines TRBV29-1 with TRBJ2-7, with 7 bases matching TRBD1. Germline trimming cut 6 bases from V and 2 bases from J; bases unmatched to any gene: 7. The CDR3 is 13 residues long. Per the germline V gene, CDR1 is SQVTM and CDR2 is ANQGSEA. CDR3 nucleotide sequence: TGCAGCGTAAAACAGGGGAGCCCCTACGAGCAGTACTTC. Residues: CSVKQGSPYEQYF.

The chain employs TRBV6-2 or TRBV6-3 and TRBJ2-7; TRBD2 matches at 11 bases. Germline CDR1 is MNHEY and CDR2 is SVGEGT. V lost 2 bases, J lost 12 bases, and 9 bases stayed unmatched. This CDR3 contains 14 residues. Here the CDR3 reads CASSYKLAGGQWYF. As DNA, the CDR3 is TGTGCCAGCAGTTACAAGCTAGCGGGAGGCCAGTGGTACTTC.

The CDR3 sequence is CAWSPKGDTQYF. In DNA form, the CDR3 reads TGTGCCTGGAGCCCGAAAGGGGATACGCAGTATTTT. The chain uses TRBV30 and TRBJ2-3; D remains unclear. The CDR3 contains 12 residues. Trimming removed 3 bases from V and 6 bases from J, with 10 bases in between. CDR1 is GTSNPN and CDR2 is SVGIG in the germline V gene (reference sequence).

The rearrangement links TRBV2 to TRBJ2-1; TRBD2 aligns across 7 bases. Trimming removed 5 bases from V and 8 bases from J; junction bases left unmatched: 6. Germline CDR1 SNHLY, CDR2 FYNNEI. This CDR3 has 13 residues. This CDR3 is CASSSGTTDEQFF. The CDR3 DNA reads as TGTGCCAGCAGTTCCGGGACTACCGATGAGCAGTTCTTC. The whole variable domain, filled in from reference TRBV2 and TRBJ2-1, reads EPEVTQTPSHQVTQMGQEVILRCVPISNHLYFYWYRQILGQKVEFLVSFYNNEISEKSEIFDDQFSVERPDGSNFTLKIRSTKLEDSAMYFCASSSGTTDEQFFGPGTRLTVL.

Note on this clone: At one end the junction does not follow the germline gene, possibly because of a read error. This chain uses TRBV7-2 with TRBJ2-1, with unresolved D. Germline CDR1 reads SGHTA; CDR2 reads FQGNSA. This CDR3 has 13 residues. This chain's CDR3 is CASTLTIVGEQFF. The CDR3 nucleotides read TGTGCCAGCACCTTAACCATCGTCGGGGAGCAGTTCTTC.

The chain couples TRBV30 to TRBJ2-3, with 16 bases fitting TRBD2. J gave up 5 bases and V 3 bases, and 5 bases lay outside the gene matches. Germline CDR1 is GTSNPN and CDR2 is SVGIG (reference sequence). CDR3 length equals 16 residues. CDR3 residues: CAWRKGTSGGVDTQYF. CDR3 DNA: TGTGCCTGGAGGAAAGGGACTAGCGGGGGGGTAGATACGCAGTATTTT.

This clone was observed a handful of times. The chain links TRBV28 to TRBJ1-2, with 10 nucleotides matching TRBD1. Losses at the gene ends were 6 bases for V and 8 bases for J; bases not matched to a gene: 12. The CDR3 spans 15 residues. Germline V lookup: CDR1 MDHEN, CDR2 SYDVKM. DNA of the CDR3: TGTGCCAGCAGCCCCGGGACAGGGGCGGTTGGAGGCTACACCTTC. Protein sequence: CASSPGTGAVGGYTF.

This chain links TRBV27 with TRBJ2-3, with 12 bases fitting TRBD2. This CDR3 is built from 17 residues. Germline V gene lookup returns CDR1 MNHEY and CDR2 SMNVEV (reference sequence). With V trimmed by 2 bases and J by 3 bases, 6 bases remained unmatched. Here the CDR3 reads CASSLPATSGSTDTQYF. The CDR3 DNA follows: TGTGCCAGCAGTTTACCGGCGACTAGCGGGAGTACAGATACGCAGTATTTT.

This rearrangement joins TRBV2 to TRBJ1-1; D uncertain. Germline values: CDR1 SNHLY, CDR2 FYNNEI. The CDR3 runs 13 residues. Trimming took off 8 bases at V and 0 bases at J, with 10 bases between the two ends. The CDR3, as DNA: TGTGCCAGCCTTGGTATTGTGAACACTGAAGCTTTCTTT. It is translated as CASLGIVNTEAFF.

The chain uses TRBV4-2 and TRBJ2-3; D gene uncertain. This CDR3 is built from 14 residues. V lost 1 base and J 6 bases, leaving 11 bases between the germline ends. Germline V CDR1 and CDR2: LGHNA, YNFKEQ. The CDR3 coding sequence is TGTGCCAGCAGCCAAGGGAAGTATGTTGATACGCAGTATTTT. Protein sequence: CASSQGKYVDTQYF.

The CDR3 sequence: CASSELAGAPNNEQFF. CDR3 sequence (DNA): TGTGCCAGCAGTGAACTAGCGGGAGCCCCGAACAATGAGCAGTTCTTC. This rearrangement joins TRBV6-1 to TRBJ2-1; TRBD2 aligns across 10 bases. Germline V CDR1 and CDR2: MNHNS, SASEGT. The CDR3 has 16 residues. The V segment lost 2 bases and the J segment 5 bases; nucleotides outside the gene matches: 6.

The rearrangement joins TRBV7-3 to TRBJ1-1; D is possibly TRBD1 (5 bases). The CDR3 covers 13 residues. Trimming left V 5 bases short and J 5 bases short, with 12 bases between. CDR1 is SGHTA and CDR2 is FQGTGA in the germline V gene. DNA for the CDR3: TGTGCCAGCAGCGCAGGGTTAGAGACTGAAGCTTTCTTT. Protein: CASSAGLETEAFF.

The rearrangement links TRBV4-3 to TRBJ2-7, with D tentatively TRBD2 (5 bases). The germline gives CDR1 LGHNA, CDR2 YSLEER. The CDR3 runs 13 residues. Trimming removed 0 bases from V and 5 bases from J, with 8 bases in between. The CDR3 DNA follows: TGCGCCAGCAGCCAAGATTCCGGGGACGAGCAGTACTTC. It encodes CASSQDSGDEQYF.

This chain connects TRBV7-9 to TRBJ1-5; tentatively, D is TRBD1 (5 bases). With 8 bases removed from V and 5 bases from J, the gap between germline ends came to 13 bases. There are 13 residues in the CDR3. From germline, CDR1 is SEHNR and CDR2 FQNEAQ (reference sequence). CDR3 bases: TGTGCCAGCCGGGGGGGGTTAGATCAGCCCCAGCATTTT. Translating it yields CASRGGLDQPQHF.

The chain has TRBV5-1 and TRBJ2-2; D call uncertain. The CDR3 totals 12 residues. Trimming took 4 bases from V and 0 from J, leaving 1 base between them. Germline values: CDR1 SGHRS, CDR2 YFSETQ. CDR3 protein: CASSANTGELFF. The CDR3, as DNA: TGCGCCAGCAGCGCGAACACCGGGGAGCTGTTTTTT.

J is TRBJ1-1 and V is TRBV30; D gene unclear. Germline-derived CDR1 and CDR2 are GTSNPN and SVGIG (reference sequence). The length of the CDR3 is 14 residues. V shed 3 bases and J shed 0 bases, with 11 bases lying between them. CDR3 nucleotide sequence: TGTGCCTGGAGCCCAACGTCGATGAACACTGAAGCTTTCTTT. Residues: CAWSPTSMNTEAFF.

V is TRBV2 and J is TRBJ2-2; D unclear. V lost 8 bases and J lost 4, with 11 bases in between. Germline CDR1 SNHLY, CDR2 FYNNEI. The CDR3 sequence is 13 residues long. CDR3 residues: CASGRIGTGELFF. The CDR3 nucleotides are TGTGCCAGCGGTAGAATTGGCACCGGGGAGCTGTTTTTT.

This rearrangement joins TRBV27 to TRBJ2-7, with D possibly TRBD1 on 5 matching bases. This CDR3 is built from 15 residues. Germline CDR1 reads MNHEY; CDR2 reads SMNVEV (reference sequence). The V gene lost 5 bases and the J gene lost 0 bases, with 14 bases spanning the gap. CDR3 sequence: CASSQQVPSSYEQYF. In nucleotides, the CDR3 is TGTGCCAGCAGTCAACAGGTCCCGAGCTCCTACGAGCAGTACTTC.

The chain has TRBV18 and TRBJ2-7, with 7 bases matching TRBD1. The V segment lost 3 bases and the J segment 2 bases; nucleotides outside the gene matches: 7. Germline CDR1 KGHSH, CDR2 LQKENI. The CDR3 loop spans 15 amino acids. The chain's CDR3 is CASSPIGTGAYEQYF. DNA of the CDR3: TGTGCCAGCTCACCGATCGGAACAGGGGCCTACGAGCAGTACTTC. The full variable domain, its missing parts supplied by reference TRBV18 and TRBJ2-7, is NAGVMQNPRHLVRRRGQEARLRCSPMKGHSHVYWYRQLPEEGLKFMVYLQKENIIDESGMPKERFSAEFPKEGPSILRIQQVVRGDSAAYFCASSPIGTGAYEQYFGPGTRLTVT.

CDR3 in DNA: TGTGCCAGCAGTCCTATCGACAGGGACTCCTACGAGCAGTACTTC. Translating it yields CASSPIDRDSYEQYF. This chain joins TRBV28 and TRBJ2-7; 7 bases are shared with TRBD1. Germline assignment: CDR1 MDHEN and CDR2 SYDVKM. The CDR3 runs 15 residues. After removal of 5 bases from V and 0 bases from J, the junction contained 7 bases not matched to a gene.